The T cell receptor beta chain under discussion was sequenced for a study of T cell responses to AZD1222 COVID-19 vaccine. A word on this clone: Its cognate antigen is unknown.

General study findings and limits: Across the whole spike, CD4 TCRs peaked at regions 160-218 and 743-854.

The CDR3 loop spans 15 amino acids. The V gene's germline CDR1 is LNHNV and CDR2 YYDKDF (reference sequence). V was trimmed by 1 base and J by 6 bases, leaving 13 bases between them. Sequenced by immunoSEQ multiplex PCR; TCRdb stores in-frame clones only, minus some. The sample holds about 130,000 clones, approximately 89% seen once. This TCR was recovered from an adult in good health. The sample was peripheral blood, taken on day 0 of AZD1222 vaccination. The rearrangement uses TRBV15 and TRBJ2-1; D not certain. The CDR3 here is CATSRVVGLLNEQFF. CDR3 nucleotides: TGTGCCACCAGCAGAGTTGTCGGGCTTCTCAATGAGCAGTTCTTC.